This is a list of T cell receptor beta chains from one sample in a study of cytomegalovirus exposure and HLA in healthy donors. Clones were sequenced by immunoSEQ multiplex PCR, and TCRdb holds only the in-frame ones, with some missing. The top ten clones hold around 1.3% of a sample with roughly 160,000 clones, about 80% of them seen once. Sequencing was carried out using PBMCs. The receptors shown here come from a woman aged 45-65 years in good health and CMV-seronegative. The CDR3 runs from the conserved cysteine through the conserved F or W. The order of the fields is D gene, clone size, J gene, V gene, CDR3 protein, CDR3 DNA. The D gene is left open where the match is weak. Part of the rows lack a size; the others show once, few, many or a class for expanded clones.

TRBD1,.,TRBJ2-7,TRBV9,CASSEGQSTEQYF,TGTGCCAGCAGCGAGGGACAGTCAACCGAGCAGTACTTC
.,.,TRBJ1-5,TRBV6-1,CASSGQGTSNQPQHF,TGTGCCAGCAGTGGTCAGGGGACTAGCAATCAGCCCCAGCATTTT
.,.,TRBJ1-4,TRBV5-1,CASSLAAGIEKLFF,TGCGCCAGCAGCTTGGCGGCAGGGATTGAAAAACTGTTTTTT
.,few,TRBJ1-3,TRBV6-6,CASSTISGNTIYF,TGTGCCAGCAGTACAATTTCTGGAAACACCATATATTTT
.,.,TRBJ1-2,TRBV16,CASSQSRGNNYGYTF,TGTGCCAGCAGCCAATCGAGAGGGAATAACTATGGCTACACCTTC
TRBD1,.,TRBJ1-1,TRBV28,CASTDRAYTEAFF,TGTGCCAGCACCGACAGGGCGTACACTGAAGCTTTCTTT
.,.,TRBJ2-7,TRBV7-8,CASSREPESSYEQYF,TGTGCCAGCAGCCGTGAGCCGGAGAGCTCCTACGAGCAGTACTTC
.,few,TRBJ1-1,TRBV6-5,CASSGPGVNTEAFF,TGTGCCAGCAGTGGGCCCGGTGTGAACACTGAAGCTTTCTTT
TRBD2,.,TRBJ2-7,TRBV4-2,CASSQGASGASSYEQYF,TGTGCCAGCAGCCAAGGGGCTAGCGGGGCAAGCTCCTACGAGCAGTACTTC
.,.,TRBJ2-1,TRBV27,CASSQGKAANEQFF,TGTGCCAGCAGTCAGGGCAAGGCGGCCAATGAGCAGTTCTTC
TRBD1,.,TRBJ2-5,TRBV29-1,CSVEPGQGQETQYF,TGCAGCGTGGAACCGGGACAGGGACAAGAGACCCAGTACTTC
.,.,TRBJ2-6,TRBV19,CASSIANREYGANVLTF,TGTGCCAGTAGTATAGCTAACAGGGAGTATGGGGCCAACGTCCTGACTTTC
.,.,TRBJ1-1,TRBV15,CATSRGGDTLEAFF,TGTGCCACCAGCAGAGGAGGAGATACCCTTGAAGCTTTCTTT
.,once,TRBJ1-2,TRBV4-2,CASSLYPGTTNYGYTF,TGTGCCAGCAGCCTTTATCCCGGGACAACTAACTATGGCTACACCTTC
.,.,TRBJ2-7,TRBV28,CAIDGTYSYEQYF,TGTGCCATCGACGGGACATACTCCTACGAGCAGTACTTC
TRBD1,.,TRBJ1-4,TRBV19,CASSSRDRGTNEKLFF,TGTGCCAGTAGTTCCCGGGACAGGGGGACTAATGAAAAACTGTTTTTT
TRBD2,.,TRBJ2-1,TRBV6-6,CASSYRGRDYNEQFF,TGTGCCAGCAGTTATCGCGGGAGGGATTACAATGAGCAGTTCTTC
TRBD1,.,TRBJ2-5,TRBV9,CASSSGGTGALETQYF,TGTGCCAGCAGCTCAGGAGGAACAGGGGCATTAGAGACCCAGTACTTC
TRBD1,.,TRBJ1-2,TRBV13,CASSPGTGGRRSGGYTF,TGTGCCAGCAGCCCAGGGACAGGGGGAAGGAGGAGTGGTGGCTACACCTTC
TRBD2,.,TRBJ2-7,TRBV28,CASSLTAGHYEQYF,TGTGCCAGCAGTTTAACAGCGGGGCACTACGAGCAGTACTTC
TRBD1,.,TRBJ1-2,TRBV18,CASSSAGGGYGYTF,TGTGCCAGCTCATCGGCAGGGGGCGGCTATGGCTACACCTTC
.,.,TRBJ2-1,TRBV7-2,CASSPLRGEQFF,TGTGCCAGCAGCCCCCTTAGGGGGGAGCAGTTCTTC
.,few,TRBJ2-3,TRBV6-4,CASSESVDGTDTQYF,TGTGCCAGCAGTGAAAGCGTAGATGGCACAGATACGCAGTATTTT
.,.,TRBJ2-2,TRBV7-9,CASSSWTPNTGELFF,TGTGCCAGCAGCTCTTGGACACCCAACACCGGGGAGCTGTTTTTT
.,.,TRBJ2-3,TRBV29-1,CSVPRDITSTDTQYF,TGCAGCGTTCCCCGGGACATAACTAGCACAGATACGCAGTATTTT
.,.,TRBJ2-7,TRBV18,CASSPDPGSYEQYF,TGTGCCAGCTCACCGGACCCGGGAAGCTACGAGCAGTACTTC
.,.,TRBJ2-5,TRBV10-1,CASSEQVGETQYF,TGCGCCAGCAGTGAACAGGTCGGAGAGACCCAGTACTTC
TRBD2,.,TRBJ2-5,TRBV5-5,CASSFGTSATQYF,TGTGCCAGCAGCTTTGGGACTAGCGCAACCCAGTACTTC
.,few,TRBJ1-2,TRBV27,CASSLRGPNYGYTF,TGTGCCAGCAGTTTGCGGGGGCCTAACTATGGCTACACCTTC
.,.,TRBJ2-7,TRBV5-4,CASSSASSYEQYF,TGTGCCAGCAGCTCAGCGAGCTCCTACGAGCAGTACTTC
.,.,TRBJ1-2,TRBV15,CATSRDPRANYGYTF,TGTGCCACCAGCAGAGATCCGCGAGCTAACTATGGCTACACCTTC
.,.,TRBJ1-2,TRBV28,CASSSYDRVGYGYTF,TGTGCCAGCAGTTCTTATGATCGGGTCGGCTATGGCTACACCTTC
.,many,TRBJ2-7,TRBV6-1,CASSEAEGLGGYEQYF,TGTGCCAGCAGTGAAGCAGAGGGTTTGGGGGGCTACGAGCAGTACTTC
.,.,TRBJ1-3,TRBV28,CASIKQGSGNTIYF,TGTGCCAGCATTAAACAGGGCTCTGGAAACACCATATATTTT
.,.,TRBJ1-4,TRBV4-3,CASSQSPDRTNEKLFF,TGCGCCAGCAGCCAATCTCCGGACAGAACAAATGAAAAACTGTTTTTT
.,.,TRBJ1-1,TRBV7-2,CASSLVPGLEAFF,TGTGCCAGCAGCTTAGTACCCGGGTTAGAGGCTTTCTTT
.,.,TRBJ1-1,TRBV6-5,CASWAGRTEAFF,TGTGCCAGCTGGGCAGGGCGGACTGAAGCTTTCTTT
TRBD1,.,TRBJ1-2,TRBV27,CASSLGDRGLYGYTF,TGTGCCAGCAGTTTGGGGGACAGGGGGCTGTATGGCTACACCTTC
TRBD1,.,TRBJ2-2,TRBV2,CASTQGAVGELFF,TGTGCCAGCACACAGGGGGCCGTCGGGGAGCTGTTTTTT
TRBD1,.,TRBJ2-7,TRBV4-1,CASSPLRRGQKYEQYF,TGCGCCAGCAGCCCTCTCAGAAGGGGACAGAAGTACGAGCAGTACTTC
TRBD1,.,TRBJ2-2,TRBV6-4,CASSDWHKGQGITGELFF,TGTGCCAGCAGTGACTGGCATAAGGGACAGGGTATCACCGGGGAGCTGTTTTTT
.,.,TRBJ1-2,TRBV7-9,CASSSSRTTNYGYTF,TGTGCCAGCAGCTCATCGAGGACAACTAACTATGGCTACACCTTC
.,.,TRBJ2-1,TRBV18,CASSPTRGVTADEQFF,TGTGCCAGCTCACCTACCCGCGGCGTGACGGCCGACGAGCAGTTCTTC
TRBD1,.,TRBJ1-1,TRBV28,CASSLRQGGRQTEAFF,TGTGCCAGCAGTTTACGACAGGGGGGAAGACAGACTGAAGCTTTCTTT
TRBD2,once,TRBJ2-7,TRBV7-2,CASSLSAGGRYEQYF,TGTGCCAGCAGCTTATCGGCGGGGGGACGGTACGAGCAGTACTTC
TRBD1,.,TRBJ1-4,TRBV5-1,CASSLGTAREKLFF,TGCGCCAGCAGCTTAGGGACAGCAAGGGAAAAACTGTTTTTT
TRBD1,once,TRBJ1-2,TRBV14,CASSQAPDRDGYGYTF,TGTGCCAGCAGCCAAGCCCCGGACAGGGACGGCTATGGCTACACCTTC
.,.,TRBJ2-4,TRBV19,CASSPPGQATFGSKNIQYF,TGTGCCAGTAGTCCACCGGGACAAGCTACCTTCGGGTCTAAAAACATTCAGTACTTC
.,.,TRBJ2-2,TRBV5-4,CASSLERRTGELFF,TGTGCCAGCAGCTTGGAACGGAGGACCGGGGAGCTGTTTTTT
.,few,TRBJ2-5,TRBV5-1,CASSLGPTETQYF,TGCGCCAGCAGTCTGGGCCCGACGGAGACCCAGTACTTC
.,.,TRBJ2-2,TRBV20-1,CSASVTGELFF,TGCAGTGCTAGTGTAACCGGGGAGCTGTTTTTT
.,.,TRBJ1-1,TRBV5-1,CASSFTGDTEAFF,TGCGCCAGCAGCTTCACAGGAGATACTGAAGCTTTCTTT
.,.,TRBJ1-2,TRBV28,CASSPKYGYTF,TGTGCCAGCAGTCCCAAATATGGCTACACCTTC
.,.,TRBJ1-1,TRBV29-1,CSPYRPGRTEAFF,TGCAGCCCCTACCGCCCGGGGAGGACTGAAGCTTTCTTT
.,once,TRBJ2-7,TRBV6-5,CASSYLRGEQYF,TGTGCCAGCAGTTACCTCAGAGGCGAGCAGTACTTC
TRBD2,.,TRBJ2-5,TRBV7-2,CASSVREGQETQYF,TGTGCCAGCAGCGTGCGGGAGGGCCAAGAGACCCAGTACTTC
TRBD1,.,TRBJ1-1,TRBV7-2,CASRQLRTGDTEAFF,TGTGCCAGCAGACAACTCCGGACAGGGGACACTGAAGCCTTCTTT